These T cell receptor beta chains were read from a single sample in a study of regulatory T cells in long-lasting Graves disease. MiXCR was run by TCRdb on the multiplex PCR reads, yielding one entry per CDR3 protein. Found here are about 620,000 distinct CDR3 sequences, 15% to 20% of them singletons; the top ten hold more than 15%. Another study also made use of these data, one on T cells in Graves' hyperthyroidism and ophthalmopathy.

Sequenced here: peripheral blood mononuclear cells (PBMCs), sampled at new diagnosis, from a patient treated with antithyroid drugs. The receptors derive from a woman aged 25 to 39 with Graves disease. The CDR3 runs from the conserved cysteine through the conserved F or W. Each record gives: V gene, J gene, clone size, D gene, CDR3 protein, CDR3 DNA. D genes are given only for firm matches. The listing skips clone size in some rows; elsewhere it reads once, few, many or a size class.

v_call: TRBV20-1
j_call: TRBJ2-3
clone_size: few
d_call: NA
cdr3_aa: CSAREPHDTQYF
cdr3_nt: TGCAGTGCTAGAGAACCGCACGATACGCAGTATTTT

v_call: TRBV20-1
j_call: TRBJ2-7
clone_size: once
d_call: TRBD2
cdr3_aa: CSVWTSGSRRSYEQYF
cdr3_nt: TGCAGTGTCTGGACTAGCGGGAGCCGCCGGTCCTACGAGCAGTACTTC

v_call: TRBV24-1
j_call: TRBJ1-5
clone_size: NA
d_call: NA
cdr3_aa: CATSDSEGSGQPQHF
cdr3_nt: TGTGCCACCAGTGATTCAGAGGGGTCTGGTCAGCCCCAGCATTTT

v_call: TRBV6-1
j_call: TRBJ2-7
clone_size: many
d_call: TRBD2
cdr3_aa: CASTPPAGGGQQYF
cdr3_nt: TGTGCCAGCACTCCTCCGGCGGGAGGAGGACAGCAGTACTTC

v_call: TRBV6-2/TRBV6-3
j_call: TRBJ2-7
clone_size: NA
d_call: TRBD2
cdr3_aa: CASSEGLVIYEQYF
cdr3_nt: TGTGCCAGCAGTGAGGGACTAGTTATCTACGAGCAGTACTTC

v_call: TRBV20-1
j_call: TRBJ2-2
clone_size: many
d_call: NA
cdr3_aa: CSARDPSRGGELFF
cdr3_nt: TGCAGTGCTAGAGACCCCTCCAGGGGCGGGGAGCTGTTTTTT

v_call: TRBV6-1
j_call: TRBJ1-3
clone_size: few
d_call: NA
cdr3_aa: CASSMGFSGNTIYF
cdr3_nt: TGTGCCAGCAGTATGGGTTTCTCTGGAAACACCATATATTTT

v_call: TRBV4-1
j_call: TRBJ1-5
clone_size: few
d_call: NA
cdr3_aa: CASSKAGGNQPQHF
cdr3_nt: TGCGCCAGCAGTAAGGCGGGTGGCAATCAGCCCCAGCATTTT

v_call: TRBV19
j_call: TRBJ2-2
clone_size: NA
d_call: NA
cdr3_aa: CASGHASPGELFF
cdr3_nt: TGTGCCAGTGGTCATGCCTCGCCCGGGGAGCTGTTTTTT

v_call: TRBV25-1
j_call: TRBJ2-7
clone_size: NA
d_call: TRBD2
cdr3_aa: CASGEGGTSGGGEQYF
cdr3_nt: TGTGCCAGCGGGGAGGGAGGGACTAGCGGGGGGGGGGAGCAGTACTTC

v_call: TRBV6-1
j_call: TRBJ1-5
clone_size: few
d_call: NA
cdr3_aa: CASSPSPIQPQHF
cdr3_nt: TGTGCCAGCAGTCCCTCGCCGATTCAGCCCCAGCATTTT

v_call: TRBV6-2/TRBV6-3
j_call: TRBJ2-3
clone_size: many
d_call: TRBD2
cdr3_aa: CASRPGLASGTQYF
cdr3_nt: TGTGCCAGCAGACCGGGACTAGCTAGTGGTACGCAGTATTTT

v_call: TRBV3-1
j_call: TRBJ2-7
clone_size: NA
d_call: TRBD1
cdr3_aa: CASSQVAGTGETRQYF
cdr3_nt: TGTGCCAGCAGCCAAGTCGCCGGGACAGGGGAGACTCGGCAGTACTTC

v_call: TRBV24-1
j_call: TRBJ1-6
clone_size: few
d_call: NA
cdr3_aa: CATRGDSANSPLHF
cdr3_nt: TGTGCCACCAGGGGGGACTCCGCTAATTCACCCCTCCACTTT

v_call: TRBV7-9
j_call: TRBJ1-5
clone_size: many
d_call: NA
cdr3_aa: CASSPTESNQPQHF
cdr3_nt: TGTGCCAGCAGCCCGACTGAGAGCAATCAGCCCCAGCATTTT

v_call: TRBV10-3
j_call: TRBJ2-1
clone_size: NA
d_call: NA
cdr3_aa: CATGVAGGNEQFF
cdr3_nt: TGTGCCACAGGGGTAGCGGGCGGGAATGAGCAGTTCTTC